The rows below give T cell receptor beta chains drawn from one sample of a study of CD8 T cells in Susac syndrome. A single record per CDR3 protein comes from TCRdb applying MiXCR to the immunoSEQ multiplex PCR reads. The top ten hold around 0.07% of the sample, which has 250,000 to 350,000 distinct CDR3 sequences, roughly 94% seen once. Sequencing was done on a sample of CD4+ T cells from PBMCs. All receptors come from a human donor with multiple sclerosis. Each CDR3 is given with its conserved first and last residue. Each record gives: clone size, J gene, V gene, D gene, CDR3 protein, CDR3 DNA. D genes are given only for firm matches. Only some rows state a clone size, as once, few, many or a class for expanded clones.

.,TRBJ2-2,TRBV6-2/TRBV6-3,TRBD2,CASSYSVTSGNTGELFF,TGTGCCAGCAGTTACTCCGTGACTAGCGGCAACACCGGGGAGCTGTTTTTT
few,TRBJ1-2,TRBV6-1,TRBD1,CASSLGDRDYGYTF,TGTGCCAGCAGCCTGGGGGACAGAGACTATGGCTACACCTTC
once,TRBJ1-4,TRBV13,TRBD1,CASSLRQGTEKLFF,TGTGCCAGCAGCCTCAGACAGGGAACTGAAAAACTGTTTTTT
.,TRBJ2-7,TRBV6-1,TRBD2,CASSESGGIYEQYF,TGTGCCAGCAGTGAAAGCGGGGGAATCTACGAGCAGTACTTC
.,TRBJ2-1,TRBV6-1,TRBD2,CASSPTSGGGYSYNEQFF,TGTGCCAGCAGTCCGACTAGCGGGGGGGGTTACTCCTACAATGAGCAGTTCTTC
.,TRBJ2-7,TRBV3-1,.,CASSPSWASYYEQYF,TGTGCCAGCAGCCCCAGTTGGGCTAGCTACTACGAGCAGTACTTC
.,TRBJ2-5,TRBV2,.,CASSFASGLQETQYF,TGTGCCAGCAGCTTCGCCTCCGGGCTTCAAGAGACCCAGTACTTC
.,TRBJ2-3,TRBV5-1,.,CASSLGGQAGRRTDTQYF,TGCGCCAGCAGCCTTGGGGGGCAAGCGGGGAGACGCACAGATACGCAGTATTTT
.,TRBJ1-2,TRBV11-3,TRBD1,CASSSGGDAYGYTF,TGTGCCAGCAGCTCAGGGGGGGACGCCTATGGCTACACCTTC
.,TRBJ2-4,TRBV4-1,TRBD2,CASSRARGPYGTSGRATTDIQYF,TGCGCCAGCAGCCGGGCGCGGGGACCTTACGGGACTAGCGGGAGGGCCACGACAGACATTCAGTACTTC
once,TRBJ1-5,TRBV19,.,CASSSRAGTNQPQHF,TGTGCCAGTAGTTCGCGTGCAGGGACCAATCAGCCCCAGCATTTT
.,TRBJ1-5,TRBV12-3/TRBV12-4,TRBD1,CASSSRGQGNQPQHF,TGTGCCAGCAGTTCCAGGGGGCAGGGCAATCAGCCCCAGCATTTT
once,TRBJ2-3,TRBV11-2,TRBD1,CASSFWWTGSDTQYF,TGTGCCAGCAGCTTTTGGTGGACAGGGTCAGATACGCAGTATTTT
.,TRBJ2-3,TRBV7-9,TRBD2,CASSLWTSGNKTQYF,TGTGCCAGCAGCCTATGGACTAGCGGGAACAAAACGCAGTATTTT
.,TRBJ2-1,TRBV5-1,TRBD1,CASSQEQGSYNEQFF,TGCGCCAGCAGTCAGGAACAGGGGTCCTACAATGAGCAGTTCTTC
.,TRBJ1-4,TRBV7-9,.,CASSGGRGGKEKLFF,TGTGCCAGCAGCGGCGGCAGGGGTGGGAAAGAAAAACTGTTTTTT
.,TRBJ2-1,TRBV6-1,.,CASSRSYNEQFF,TGTGCCAGCAGTCGATCCTACAATGAGCAGTTCTTC
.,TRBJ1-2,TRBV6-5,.,CASSYELNYGYTF,TGTGCCAGCAGTTACGAACTAAACTATGGCTACACCTTC